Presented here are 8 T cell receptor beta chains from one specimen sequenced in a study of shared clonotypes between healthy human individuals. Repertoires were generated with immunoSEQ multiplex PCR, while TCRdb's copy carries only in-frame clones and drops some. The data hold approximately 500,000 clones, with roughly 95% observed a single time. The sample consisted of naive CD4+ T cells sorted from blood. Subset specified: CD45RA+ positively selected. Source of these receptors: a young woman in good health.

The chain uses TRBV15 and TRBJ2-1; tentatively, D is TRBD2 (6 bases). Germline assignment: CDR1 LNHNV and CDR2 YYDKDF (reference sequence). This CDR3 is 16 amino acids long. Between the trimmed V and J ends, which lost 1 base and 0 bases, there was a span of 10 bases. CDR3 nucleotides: TGTGCCACCAGCAGAGTCGGGGGTGGCTCCTACAATGAGCAGTTCTTC. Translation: CATSRVGGGSYNEQFF.

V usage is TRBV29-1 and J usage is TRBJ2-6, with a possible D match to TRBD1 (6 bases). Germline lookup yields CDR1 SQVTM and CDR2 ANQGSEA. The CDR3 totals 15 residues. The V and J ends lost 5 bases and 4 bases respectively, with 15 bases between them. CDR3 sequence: CSVSANRAGANVLTF. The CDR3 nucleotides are TGCAGCGTTTCGGCCAACAGGGCCGGGGCCAACGTCCTGACTTTC. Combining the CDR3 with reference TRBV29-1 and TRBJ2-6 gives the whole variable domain SAVISQKPSRDICQRGTSLTIQCQVDSQVTMMFWYRQQPGQSLTLIATANQGSEATYESGFVIDKFPISRPNLTFSTLTVSNMSPEDSSIYLCSVSANRAGANVLTFGAGSRLTVL.

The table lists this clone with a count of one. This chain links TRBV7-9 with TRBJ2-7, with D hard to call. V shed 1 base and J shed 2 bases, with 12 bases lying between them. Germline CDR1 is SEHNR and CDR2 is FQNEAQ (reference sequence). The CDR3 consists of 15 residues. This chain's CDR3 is CASSLGYAGAYEQYF. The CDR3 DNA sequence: TGTGCCAGCAGCTTAGGGTATGCAGGAGCCTACGAGCAGTACTTC.

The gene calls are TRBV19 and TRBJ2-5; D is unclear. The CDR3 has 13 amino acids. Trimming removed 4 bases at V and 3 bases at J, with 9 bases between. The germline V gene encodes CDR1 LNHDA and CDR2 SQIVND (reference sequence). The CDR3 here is CASSKVLEETQYF. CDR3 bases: TGTGCCAGTAGTAAGGTTCTGGAAGAGACCCAGTACTTC.

For the CDR3, the DNA is TGTGCCAGTAGTTGGGGACAGAGTAGCAATCAGCCCCAGCATTTT. Protein: CASSWGQSSNQPQHF. This chain uses TRBV19 with TRBJ1-5; 7 bases align to TRBD1. The CDR3 runs 15 residues. The ends lost 5 bases at V and 0 bases at J; junction bases unmatched: 4. Germline CDR1 reads LNHDA; CDR2 reads SQIVND (reference sequence).

CDR3 bases: TGTGCCAGCAGGACAGGGAACTATGGCTACACCTTC. Translating it yields CASRTGNYGYTF. The J gene is TRBJ1-2, the V gene TRBV28; TRBD1 agrees at 7 bases. With V trimmed by 6 bases and J by 2 bases, 0 bases remained unmatched. This CDR3 region has 12 residues. The V gene's germline CDR1 is MDHEN and CDR2 SYDVKM.

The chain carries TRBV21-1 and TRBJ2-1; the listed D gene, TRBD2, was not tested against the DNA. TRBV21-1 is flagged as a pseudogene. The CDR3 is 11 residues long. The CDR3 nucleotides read TGTGCCAGCAGCAAGATTAGTGAGCAGTTCTTC. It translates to CASSKISEQFF.

The CDR3 reads CASKTLGVTNYGYTF. DNA of the CDR3: TGTGCCAGCAAAACCTTGGGGGTTACTAACTATGGCTACACCTTC. V gene TRBV5-6 combines with J gene TRBJ1-2; a possible D gene is TRBD1 (5 bases). This CDR3 is 15 amino acids long. The V end lost 6 bases, the J end lost 0 bases, and 15 bases lay between the germline ends. The germline V gene encodes CDR1 SGHDT and CDR2 YYEEEE.